The present TCR beta chain was sequenced within a study of T-cell memory formation after mild COVID-19. TCRdb re-analysed the 5' RACE reads in MiXCR, keeping a single row per CDR3 protein. There are 120,000 or so distinct CDR3 sequences in the sample; 17% occur only once, and approximately 5.5% lies in the top ten. This CDR3 has 13 amino acids. The V end lost 6 bases, the J end lost 9 bases, and 18 bases lay between the germline ends. From germline, CDR1 is MNHEY and CDR2 SVGAGI. The chain carries TRBV6-5 and TRBJ2-7, with D uncertain. The clonotype originates from a man aged 18-30 years who had mild COVID-19 (a few samples of this study predate the infection). Cell type and time point are not known. Sequencing was carried out using PBMCs or a T cell subset sorted from them (not recorded which). The CDR3: CASRKTQDLRQYF. The CDR3 bases are TGTGCCAGCAGGAAAACGCAGGATCTGAGGCAGTACTTC.